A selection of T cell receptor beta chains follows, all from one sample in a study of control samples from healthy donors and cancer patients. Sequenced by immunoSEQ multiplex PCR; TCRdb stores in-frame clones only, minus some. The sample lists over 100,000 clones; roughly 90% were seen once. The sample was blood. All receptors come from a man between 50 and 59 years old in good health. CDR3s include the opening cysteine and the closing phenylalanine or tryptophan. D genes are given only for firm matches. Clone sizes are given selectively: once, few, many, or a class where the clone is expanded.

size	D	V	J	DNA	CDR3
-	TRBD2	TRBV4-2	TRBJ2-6	TGTGCCAGCAGCCGCCTAGCGGGGGGTCTCAGTGGGGCCAACGTCCTGACTTTC	CASSRLAGGLSGANVLTF
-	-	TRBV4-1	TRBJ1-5	TGCGCCAGCAGCCTCGACTCCGGGACCCCAGGACAGCCCCAGCATTTT	CASSLDSGTPGQPQHF
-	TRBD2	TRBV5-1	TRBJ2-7	TGCGCCAGCAGCTTGAAGGGAAGGGGGCTAGCGGGGTGGAAAACCTACGAGCAGTACTTC	CASSLKGRGLAGWKTYEQYF
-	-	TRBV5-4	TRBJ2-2	TGTGCCAGCAGCCCGAACCTCCTAGTTTCGAACACCGGGGAGCTGTTTTTT	CASSPNLLVSNTGELFF
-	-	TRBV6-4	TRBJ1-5	TGTGCCAGCACGAGGGTGCAGCCCCAGCATTTT	CASTRVQPQHF
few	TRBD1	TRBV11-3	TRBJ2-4	TGTGCCAGCAGCCCGAGGACAGGGGGGATCCCACTTACGGAAAACATTCAGTACTTC	CASSPRTGGIPLTENIQYF
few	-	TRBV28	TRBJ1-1	TGTGCCAGCAGTGAAATCACAGTGAACACTGAAGCTTTCTTT	CASSEITVNTEAFF
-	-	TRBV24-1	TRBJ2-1	TGTGCCACCAGTGATTTGACACGTAAAATCGATGAGCAGTTCTTC	CATSDLTRKIDEQFF
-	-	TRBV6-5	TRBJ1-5	TGTGCCAGCAGTTACTCCGTCAATCAGCCCCAGCATTTT	CASSYSVNQPQHF
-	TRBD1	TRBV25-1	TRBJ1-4	TGTGCCAGCAGTGGGGACAGTGAAGCGAATGAAAAACTGTTTTTT	CASSGDSEANEKLFF
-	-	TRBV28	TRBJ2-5	TGTGCCAGCAGTGAAACCCTATTAGCGAAAGAGACCCAGTACTTC	CASSETLLAKETQYF
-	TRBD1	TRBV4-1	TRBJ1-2	TGCGCCAGCAGGCAGGGGGCCGGGTATGGCTACACCTTC	CASRQGAGYGYTF
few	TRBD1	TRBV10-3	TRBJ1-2	TGTGCCATCAGTGAAGGGGACAGGGATATAATTGGGTATGGCTACACCTTC	CAISEGDRDIIGYGYTF
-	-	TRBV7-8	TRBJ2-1	TGTGCCAGCAGCTTACAGGCCTCCAAGGACGAGCAGTTCTTC	CASSLQASKDEQFF
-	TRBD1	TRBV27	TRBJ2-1	TGTGCCACCATGGACAGGGTCTCCTACAATGAGCAGTTCTTC	CATMDRVSYNEQFF
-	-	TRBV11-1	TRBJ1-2	TGTGCCAGCAGCCGGGTCCAGGGTGAATTGTATGGCTACACCTTC	CASSRVQGELYGYTF
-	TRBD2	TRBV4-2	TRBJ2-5	TGTGCCAGCAGCCAAGATCGGGGGGGGAAAGAGACCCAGTACTTC	CASSQDRGGKETQYF
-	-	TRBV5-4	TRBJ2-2	TGTGCCAGCAGCTTGTCCAGGGCCCTGGGGACCGGGGAGCTGTTTTTT	CASSLSRALGTGELFF
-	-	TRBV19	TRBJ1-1	TGTGCCAGTAGTATCGACAGGAACACTGAAGCTTTCTTT	CASSIDRNTEAFF
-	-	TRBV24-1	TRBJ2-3	TGTGCCACCCGCCCGGAGGGCAGCACAGATACGCAGTATTTT	CATRPEGSTDTQYF
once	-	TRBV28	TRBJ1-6	TGTGCCACGGGGGGGGGAACGAAGTCACCCCTCCACTTT	CATGGGTKSPLHF
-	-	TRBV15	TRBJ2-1	TGTGCCACCAGCAGGAGGGGGGATTACCCCGTCTACAATGAGCAGTTCTTC	CATSRRGDYPVYNEQFF
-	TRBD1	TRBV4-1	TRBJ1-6	TGCGCCAGCAGCCGAGATGGACAGGGGGCCTCCTATAATTCACCCCTCCACTTT	CASSRDGQGASYNSPLHF
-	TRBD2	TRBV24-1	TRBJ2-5	TGTGCCACCAGTGACCCGGGGGGGAGCGAGACCCAGTACTTC	CATSDPGGSETQYF
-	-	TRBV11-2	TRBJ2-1	TGTGCCAGCAGCTTAGCGGTTCTGGGGGGCTATCAGTTCTTC	CASSLAVLGGYQFF
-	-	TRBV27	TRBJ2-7	TGTGCCAGCAGTTTAGGCACCTCCTACGAGCAGTACTTC	CASSLGTSYEQYF
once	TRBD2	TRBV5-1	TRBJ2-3	TGCGCCAGCAGCTTGTCTAGCGGGGGGACAGATACGCAGTATTTT	CASSLSSGGTDTQYF
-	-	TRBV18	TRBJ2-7	TGTGCCAGCTCACCACCGGTAGGGTCCGAGCAGTACTTC	CASSPPVGSEQYF
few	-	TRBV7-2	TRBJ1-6	TGTGCCAGCAGCTTAGTTGCCGTCCACCGACACTTAGAAGCACCCCTCCACTTT	CASSLVAVHRHLEAPLHF
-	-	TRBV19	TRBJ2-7	TGTGCCAGTAGTACCCAACGCAGGCTTGAGCAGTACTTC	CASSTQRRLEQYF
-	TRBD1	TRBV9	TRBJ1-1	TGTGCCAGCAGCCCAACGACAGGGGGAAACACTGAAGCTTTCTTT	CASSPTTGGNTEAFF
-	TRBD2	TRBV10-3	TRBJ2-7	TGTGCCATCAGATCCGGTACGGGACTAGCGGGGAAACCCTACGAGCAGTACTTC	CAIRSGTGLAGKPYEQYF
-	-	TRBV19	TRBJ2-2	TGTTCGAACGTTATACGGGAGACCGGGGAGCTGTTTTTT	CSNVIRETGELFF
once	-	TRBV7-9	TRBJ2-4	TGTGCCACGACCCGGTTGGCGTCCAAAAACATTCAGTACTTC	CATTRLASKNIQYF
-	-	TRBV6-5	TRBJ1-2	TGTGCCAGCAGACACAGGGCAGATGGCTACACCTTC	CASRHRADGYTF
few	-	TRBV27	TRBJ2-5	TGTGCCAGCAGTTCGACTCGGGGCATGGTGACCCAGTACTTC	CASSSTRGMVTQYF
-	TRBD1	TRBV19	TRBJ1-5	TGTGCCAGTAGTTCAGGGACAGCGAGCAATCAGCCCCAGCATTTT	CASSSGTASNQPQHF
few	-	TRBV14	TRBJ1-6	TGTGCCAGCAGCCAAAGGGGACTCTATAATTCACCCCTCCACTTT	CASSQRGLYNSPLHF
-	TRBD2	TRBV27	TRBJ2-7	TGTGCCAGCAGTCCGGGACTAGCGGGGGGTTACGAGCAGTACTTC	CASSPGLAGGYEQYF
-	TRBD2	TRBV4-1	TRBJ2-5	TGCGCCAGCAGCCAAGATAAAACTAGCGGGGGTATCTTTCAAGAGACCCAGTACTTC	CASSQDKTSGGIFQETQYF
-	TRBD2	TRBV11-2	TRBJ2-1	TGTGCCAGCAGCTCGCTAGCGGGGGGTCACAATGAGCAGTTCTTC	CASSSLAGGHNEQFF
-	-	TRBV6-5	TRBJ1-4	TGTGCCAGCAGATTGGATGGCCGAGGGGAAAAACTGTTTTTT	CASRLDGRGEKLFF
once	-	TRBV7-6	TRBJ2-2	TGTGCCAGCAGCTTAGTAGGGGGACGGTACACCGGGGAGCTGTTTTTT	CASSLVGGRYTGELFF
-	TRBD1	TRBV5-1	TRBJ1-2	TGCGCCAGCAGCCCCCGGACAGGGGCCCTCTATGGCTACACCTTC	CASSPRTGALYGYTF
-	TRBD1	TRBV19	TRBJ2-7	TGTGCCAGTAGTGCTCAGGGGGCCGGCTACGAGCAGTACTTC	CASSAQGAGYEQYF
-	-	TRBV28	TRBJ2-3	TGTGCCAGCAGGCGAACACCGATTAGCACAGATACGCAGTATTTT	CASRRTPISTDTQYF
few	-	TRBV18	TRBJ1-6	TGTGCCAGCTGTCCGGGAATAGATTCACCCCTCCACTTT	CASCPGIDSPLHF
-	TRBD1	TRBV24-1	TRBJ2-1	TGTGCCACCAGTGATTTATGGGCAGGGGGAATCAATGAGCAGTTCTTC	CATSDLWAGGINEQFF
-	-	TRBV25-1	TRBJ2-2	TGTGCCAGCAGGGACCGGGACGTAAACACCGGGGAGCTGTTTTTT	CASRDRDVNTGELFF
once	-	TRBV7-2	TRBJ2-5	TGTGCCAGCAGTAATCGCCCCCCCTGGACCCAGTACTTC	CASSNRPPWTQYF
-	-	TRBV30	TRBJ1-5	TGTGCCTGGAATCGTGGTCGGGGTAGCAATCAGCCCCAGCATTTT	CAWNRGRGSNQPQHF
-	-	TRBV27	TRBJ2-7	TGTGCCAGCAGTTTCAGGGCGCTATCTGGGGGTACCCCCTACGAGCAGTACTTC	CASSFRALSGGTPYEQYF
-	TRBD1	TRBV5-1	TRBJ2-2	TGCGCCAGCAGCTTTGTTCGATTCAACAGGGGTTCCAACGCCGGGGAGCTGTTTTTT	CASSFVRFNRGSNAGELFF
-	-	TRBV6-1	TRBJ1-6	TGTGCCAGCAGTGAAAAAACTAATTCACCCCTCCACTTT	CASSEKTNSPLHF
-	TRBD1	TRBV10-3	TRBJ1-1	TGTGCCATCAAGGACAGGGAAGGAGGCACTGAAGCTTTCTTT	CAIKDREGGTEAFF